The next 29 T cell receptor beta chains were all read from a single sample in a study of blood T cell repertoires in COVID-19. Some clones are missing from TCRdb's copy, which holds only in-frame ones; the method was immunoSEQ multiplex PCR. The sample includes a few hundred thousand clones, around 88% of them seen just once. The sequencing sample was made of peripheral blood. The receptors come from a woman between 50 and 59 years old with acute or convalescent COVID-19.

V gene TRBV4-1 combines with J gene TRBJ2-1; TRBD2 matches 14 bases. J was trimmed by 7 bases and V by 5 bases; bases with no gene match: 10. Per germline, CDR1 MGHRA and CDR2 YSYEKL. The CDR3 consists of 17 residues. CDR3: CASSNRLAGGLRNEQFF. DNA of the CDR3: TGCGCCAGCAGCAACCGACTAGCGGGAGGGCTAAGGAATGAGCAGTTCTTC.

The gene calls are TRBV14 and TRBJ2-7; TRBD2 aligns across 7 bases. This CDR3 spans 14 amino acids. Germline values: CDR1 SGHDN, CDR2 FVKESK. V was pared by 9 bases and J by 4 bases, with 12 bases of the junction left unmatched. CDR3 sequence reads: CASSKGPSGYEQYF. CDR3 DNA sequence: TGTGCCAGTTCCAAGGGTCCTAGCGGTTACGAGCAGTACTTC.

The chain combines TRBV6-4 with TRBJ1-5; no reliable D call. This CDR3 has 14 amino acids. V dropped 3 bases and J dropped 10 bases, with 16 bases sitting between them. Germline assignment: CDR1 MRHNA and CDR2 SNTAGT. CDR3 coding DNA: TGTGCCAGCAGTGAATCATCAGCGACGGCACCCCAGCATTTT. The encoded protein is CASSESSATAPQHF.

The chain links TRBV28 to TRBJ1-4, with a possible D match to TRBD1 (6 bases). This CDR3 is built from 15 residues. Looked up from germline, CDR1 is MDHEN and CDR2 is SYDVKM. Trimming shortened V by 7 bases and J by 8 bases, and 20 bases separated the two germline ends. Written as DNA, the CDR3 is TGTGCCAGCATACCCCGGGGGGGCCTATACGAAAAACTGTTTTTT. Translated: CASIPRGGLYEKLFF. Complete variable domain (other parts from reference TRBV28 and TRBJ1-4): DVKVTQSSRYLVKRTGEKVFLECVQDMDHENMFWYRQDPGLGLRLIYFSYDVKMKEKGDIPEGYSVSREKKERFSLILESASTNQTSMYLCASIPRGGLYEKLFFGSGTQLSVL.

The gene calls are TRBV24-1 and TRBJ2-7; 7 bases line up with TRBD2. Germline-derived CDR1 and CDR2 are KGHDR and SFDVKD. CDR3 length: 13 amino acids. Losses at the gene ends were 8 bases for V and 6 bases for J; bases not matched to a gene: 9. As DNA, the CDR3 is TGTGCCACCATGGGGCGGGAGTGGGGCGAGCAGTACTTC. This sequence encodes CATMGREWGEQYF.

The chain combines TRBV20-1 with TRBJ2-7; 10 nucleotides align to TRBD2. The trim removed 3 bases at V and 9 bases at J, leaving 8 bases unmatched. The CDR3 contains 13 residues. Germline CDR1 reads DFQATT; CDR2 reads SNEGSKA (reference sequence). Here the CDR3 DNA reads TGCAGTGCTAGTGCCGGGACTAGCGAAATGCAGTACTTC. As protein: CSASAGTSEMQYF.

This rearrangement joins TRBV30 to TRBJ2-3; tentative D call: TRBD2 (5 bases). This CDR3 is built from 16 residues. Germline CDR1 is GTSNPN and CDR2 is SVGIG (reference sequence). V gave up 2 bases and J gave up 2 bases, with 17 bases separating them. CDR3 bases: TGTGCCTGGAGTCGAACTGGGAGACCCTCCACAGATACGCAGTATTTT. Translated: CAWSRTGRPSTDTQYF.

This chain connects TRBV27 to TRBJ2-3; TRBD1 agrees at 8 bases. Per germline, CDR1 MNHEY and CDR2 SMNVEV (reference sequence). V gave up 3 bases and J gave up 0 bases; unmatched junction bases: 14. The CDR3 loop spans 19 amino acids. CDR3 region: CASSLAGGVLFMSTDTQYF. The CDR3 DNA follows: TGTGCCAGCAGTTTGGCAGGGGGCGTCCTTTTTATGAGCACAGATACGCAGTATTTT.

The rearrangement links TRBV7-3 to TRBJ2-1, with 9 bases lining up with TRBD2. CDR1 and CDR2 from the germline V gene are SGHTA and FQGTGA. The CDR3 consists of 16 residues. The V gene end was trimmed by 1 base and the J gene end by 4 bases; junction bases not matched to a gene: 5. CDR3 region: CASSLIGTSPYNEQFF. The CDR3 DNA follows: TGTGCCAGCAGCTTAATTGGGACTAGCCCATACAATGAGCAGTTCTTC.

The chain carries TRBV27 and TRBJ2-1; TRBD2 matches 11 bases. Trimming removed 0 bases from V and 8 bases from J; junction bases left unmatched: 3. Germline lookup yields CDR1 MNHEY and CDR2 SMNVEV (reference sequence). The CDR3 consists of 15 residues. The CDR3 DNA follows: TGTGCCAGCAGTTTATCGGCTAGCGGGAGGTATGAGCAGTTCTTC. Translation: CASSLSASGRYEQFF.

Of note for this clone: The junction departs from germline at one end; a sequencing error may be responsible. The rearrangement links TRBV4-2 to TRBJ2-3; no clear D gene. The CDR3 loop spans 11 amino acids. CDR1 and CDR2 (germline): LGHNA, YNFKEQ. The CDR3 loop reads CASSQGLQYIF. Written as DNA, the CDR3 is TGTGCCAGCAGCCAAGGACTTCAATACATTTTT.

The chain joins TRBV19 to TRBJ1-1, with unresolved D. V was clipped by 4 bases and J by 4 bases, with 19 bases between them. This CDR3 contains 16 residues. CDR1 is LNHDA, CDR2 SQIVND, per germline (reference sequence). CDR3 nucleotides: TGTGCCAGTAGTACTCGCCCCCGGGTGTTGGGCACTGAAGCTTTCTTT. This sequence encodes CASSTRPRVLGTEAFF.

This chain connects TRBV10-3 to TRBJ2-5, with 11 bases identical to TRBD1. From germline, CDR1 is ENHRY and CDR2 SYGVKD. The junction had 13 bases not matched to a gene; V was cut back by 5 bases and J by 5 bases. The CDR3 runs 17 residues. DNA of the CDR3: TGTGCCATCAGTCCCAGCCACGGGACAGGGGGGTCCGAGACCCAGTACTTC. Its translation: CAISPSHGTGGSETQYF.

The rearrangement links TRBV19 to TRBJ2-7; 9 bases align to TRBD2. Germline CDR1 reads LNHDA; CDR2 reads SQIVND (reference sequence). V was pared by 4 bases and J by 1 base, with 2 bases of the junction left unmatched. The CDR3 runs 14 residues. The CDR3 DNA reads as TGTGCCAGTAGTAGGGCGGGAGGGTCCTACGAGCAGTACTTC. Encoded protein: CASSRAGGSYEQYF.

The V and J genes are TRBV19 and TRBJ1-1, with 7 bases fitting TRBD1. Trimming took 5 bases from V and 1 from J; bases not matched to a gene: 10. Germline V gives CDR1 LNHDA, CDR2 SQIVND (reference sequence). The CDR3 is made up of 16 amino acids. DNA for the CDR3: TGTGCCAGTAGTCAGGCGGGAGGGGGCAGGAACACTGAAGCTTTCTTT. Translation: CASSQAGGGRNTEAFF.

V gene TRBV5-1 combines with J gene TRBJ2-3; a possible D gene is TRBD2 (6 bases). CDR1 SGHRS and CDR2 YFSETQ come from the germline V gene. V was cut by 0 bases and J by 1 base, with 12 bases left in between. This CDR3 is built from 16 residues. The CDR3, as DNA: TGCGCCAGCAGCTTGGGACTAGTAACAGGCACAGATACGCAGTATTTT. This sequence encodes CASSLGLVTGTDTQYF.

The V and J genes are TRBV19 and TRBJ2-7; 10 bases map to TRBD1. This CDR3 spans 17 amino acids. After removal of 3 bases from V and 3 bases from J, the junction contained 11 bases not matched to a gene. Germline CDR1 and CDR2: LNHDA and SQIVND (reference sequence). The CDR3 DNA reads TGTGCCAGTAGTATTTGGGGACAGGGGTCAGGTAACTACGAGCAGTACTTC. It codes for CASSIWGQGSGNYEQYF. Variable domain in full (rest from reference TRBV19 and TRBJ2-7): DGGITQSPKYLFRKEGQNVTLSCEQNLNHDAMYWYRQDPGQGLRLIYYSQIVNDFQKGDIAEGYSVSREKKESFPLTVTSAQKNPTAFYLCASSIWGQGSGNYEQYFGPGTRLTVT.

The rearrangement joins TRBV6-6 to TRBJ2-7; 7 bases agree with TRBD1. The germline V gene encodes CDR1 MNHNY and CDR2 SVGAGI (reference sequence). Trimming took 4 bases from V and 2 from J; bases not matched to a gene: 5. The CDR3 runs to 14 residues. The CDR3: CASSLQGIPYEQYF. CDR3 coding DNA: TGTGCCAGCAGTTTACAGGGGATTCCCTACGAGCAGTACTTC.

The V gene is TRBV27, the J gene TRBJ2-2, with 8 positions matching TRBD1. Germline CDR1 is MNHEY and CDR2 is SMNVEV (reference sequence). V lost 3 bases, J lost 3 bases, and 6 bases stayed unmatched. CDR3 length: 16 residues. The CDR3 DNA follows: TGTGCCAGCAGTTTTATGTACAGGGGGGACACCGGGGAGCTGTTTTTT. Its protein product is CASSFMYRGDTGELFF.

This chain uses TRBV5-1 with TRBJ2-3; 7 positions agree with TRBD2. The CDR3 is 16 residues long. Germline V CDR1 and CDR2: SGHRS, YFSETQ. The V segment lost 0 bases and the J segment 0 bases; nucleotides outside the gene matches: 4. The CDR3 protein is CASSLEASGSTDTQYF. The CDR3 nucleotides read TGCGCCAGCAGCTTGGAAGCTAGCGGTAGCACAGATACGCAGTATTTT.

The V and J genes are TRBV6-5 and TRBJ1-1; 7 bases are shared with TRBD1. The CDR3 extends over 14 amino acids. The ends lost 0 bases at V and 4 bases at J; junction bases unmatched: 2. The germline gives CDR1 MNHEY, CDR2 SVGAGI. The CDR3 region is CASSYSTGSTEAFF. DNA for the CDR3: TGTGCCAGCAGTTACTCGACAGGGAGCACTGAAGCTTTCTTT.

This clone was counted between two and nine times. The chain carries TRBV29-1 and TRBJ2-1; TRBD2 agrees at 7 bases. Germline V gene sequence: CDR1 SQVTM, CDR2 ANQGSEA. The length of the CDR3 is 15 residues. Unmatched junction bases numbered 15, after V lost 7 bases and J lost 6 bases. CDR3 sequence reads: CSAPQERGGSNEQFF. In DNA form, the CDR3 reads TGCAGCGCGCCCCAGGAGCGGGGAGGGAGCAATGAGCAGTTCTTC.

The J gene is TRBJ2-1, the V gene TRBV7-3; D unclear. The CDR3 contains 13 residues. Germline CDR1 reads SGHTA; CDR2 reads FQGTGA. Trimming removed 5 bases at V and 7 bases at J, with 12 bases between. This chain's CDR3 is CASSHGPLNEQFF. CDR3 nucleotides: TGTGCCAGCAGCCATGGGCCCCTGAATGAGCAGTTCTTC. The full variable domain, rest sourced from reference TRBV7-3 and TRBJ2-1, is GAGVSQTPSNKVTEKGKYVELRCDPISGHTALYWYRQSLGQGPEFLIYFQGTGAADDSGLPNDRFFAVRPEGSVSTLKIQRTERGDSAVYLCASSHGPLNEQFFGPGTRLTVL.

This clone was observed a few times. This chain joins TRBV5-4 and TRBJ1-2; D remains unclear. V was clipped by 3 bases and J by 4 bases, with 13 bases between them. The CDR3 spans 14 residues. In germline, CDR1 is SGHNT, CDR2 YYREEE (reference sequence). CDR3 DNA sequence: TGTGCCAGCAGCTCGCCTGGGGAGGGCTATGGCTACACCTTC. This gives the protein CASSSPGEGYGYTF. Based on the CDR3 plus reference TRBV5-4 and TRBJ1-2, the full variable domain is ETGVTQSPTHLIKTRGQQVTLRCSSQSGHNTVSWYQQALGQGPQFIFQYYREEENGRGNFPPRFSGLQFPNYSSELNVNALELDDSALYLCASSSPGEGYGYTFGSGTRLTVV.

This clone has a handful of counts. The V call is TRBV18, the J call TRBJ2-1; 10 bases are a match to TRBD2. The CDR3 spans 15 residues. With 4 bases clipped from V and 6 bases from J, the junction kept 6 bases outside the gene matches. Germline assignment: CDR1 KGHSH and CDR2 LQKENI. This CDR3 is CASSRGLAEFNEQFF. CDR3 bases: TGTGCCAGCTCACGTGGACTAGCGGAATTCAATGAGCAGTTCTTC.

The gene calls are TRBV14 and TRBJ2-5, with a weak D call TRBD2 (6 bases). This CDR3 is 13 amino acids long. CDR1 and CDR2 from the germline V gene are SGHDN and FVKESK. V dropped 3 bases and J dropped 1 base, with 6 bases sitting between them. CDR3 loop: CASSQGGQETQYF. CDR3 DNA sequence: TGTGCCAGCAGCCAGGGAGGCCAAGAGACCCAGTACTTC.

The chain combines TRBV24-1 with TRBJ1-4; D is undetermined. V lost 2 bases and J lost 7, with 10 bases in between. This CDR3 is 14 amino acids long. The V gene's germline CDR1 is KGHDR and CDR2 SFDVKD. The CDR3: CATSDSGRGEKLFF. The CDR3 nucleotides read TGTGCCACCAGTGATTCCGGGAGAGGTGAAAAACTGTTTTTT.

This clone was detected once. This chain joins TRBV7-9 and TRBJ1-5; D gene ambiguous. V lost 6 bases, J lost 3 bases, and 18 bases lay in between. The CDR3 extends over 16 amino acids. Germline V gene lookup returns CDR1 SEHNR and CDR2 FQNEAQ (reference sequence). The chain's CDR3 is CASSSERTAFNQPQHF. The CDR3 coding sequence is TGTGCCAGCAGTTCCGAGCGGACGGCCTTCAATCAGCCCCAGCATTTT.

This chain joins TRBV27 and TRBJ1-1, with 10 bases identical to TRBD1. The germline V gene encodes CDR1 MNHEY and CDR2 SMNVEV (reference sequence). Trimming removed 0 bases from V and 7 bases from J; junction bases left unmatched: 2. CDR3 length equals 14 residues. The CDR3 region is CASSLSGTGVEAFF. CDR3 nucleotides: TGTGCCAGCAGTTTATCGGGGACAGGGGTTGAAGCTTTCTTT.